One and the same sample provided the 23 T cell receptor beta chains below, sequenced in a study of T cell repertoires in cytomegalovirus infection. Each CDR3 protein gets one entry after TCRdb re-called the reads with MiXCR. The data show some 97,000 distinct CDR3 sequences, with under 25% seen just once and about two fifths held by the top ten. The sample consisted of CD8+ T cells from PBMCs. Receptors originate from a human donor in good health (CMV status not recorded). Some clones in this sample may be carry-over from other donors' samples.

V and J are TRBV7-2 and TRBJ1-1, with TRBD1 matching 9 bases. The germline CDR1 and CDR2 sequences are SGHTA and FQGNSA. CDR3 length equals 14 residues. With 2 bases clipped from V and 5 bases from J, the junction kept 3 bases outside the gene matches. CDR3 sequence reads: CASSLYRGLTEAFF. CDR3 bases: TGTGCCAGCAGCTTATACAGGGGGCTTACTGAAGCTTTCTTT. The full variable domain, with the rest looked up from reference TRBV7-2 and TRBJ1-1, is GAGVSQSPSNKVTEKGKDVELRCDPISGHTALYWYRQSLGQGLEFLIYFQGNSAPDKSGLPSDRFSAERTGGSVSTLTIQRTQQEDSAVYLCASSLYRGLTEAFFGQGTRLTVV.

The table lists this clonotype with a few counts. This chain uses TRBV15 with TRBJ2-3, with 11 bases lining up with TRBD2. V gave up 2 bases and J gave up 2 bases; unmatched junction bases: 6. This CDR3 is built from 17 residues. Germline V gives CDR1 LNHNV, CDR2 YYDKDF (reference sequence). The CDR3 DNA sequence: TGTGCCACCAGCAGATTCGCTAGCGGGGGGCCCACAGATACGCAGTATTTT. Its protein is CATSRFASGGPTDTQYF.

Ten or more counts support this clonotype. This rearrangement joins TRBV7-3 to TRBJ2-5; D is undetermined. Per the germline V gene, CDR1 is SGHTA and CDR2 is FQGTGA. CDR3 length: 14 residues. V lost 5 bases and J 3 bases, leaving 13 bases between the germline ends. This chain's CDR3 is CASSRLGGKETQYF. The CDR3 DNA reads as TGTGCCAGCAGCCGGCTTGGCGGAAAAGAGACCCAGTACTTC.

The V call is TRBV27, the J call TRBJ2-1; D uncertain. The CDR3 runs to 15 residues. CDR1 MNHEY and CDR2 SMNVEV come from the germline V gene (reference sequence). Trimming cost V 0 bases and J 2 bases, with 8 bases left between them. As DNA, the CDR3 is TGTGCCAGCAGTTTATCGTGGACGCCCTACAATGAGCAGTTCTTC. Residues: CASSLSWTPYNEQFF.

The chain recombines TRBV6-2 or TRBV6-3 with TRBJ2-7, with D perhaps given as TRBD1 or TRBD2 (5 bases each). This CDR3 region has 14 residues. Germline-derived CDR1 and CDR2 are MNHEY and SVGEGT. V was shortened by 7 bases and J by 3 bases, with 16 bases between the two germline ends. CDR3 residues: CASTTDGDVYEQYF. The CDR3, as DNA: TGTGCCAGCACCACGGACGGGGACGTCTACGAGCAGTACTTC.

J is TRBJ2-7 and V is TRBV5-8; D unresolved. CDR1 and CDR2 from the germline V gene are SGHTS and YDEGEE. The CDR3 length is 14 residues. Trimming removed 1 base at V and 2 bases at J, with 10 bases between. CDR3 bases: TGTGCCAGCAGCTTGCTCCCAGTCGCCTACGAGCAGTACTTC. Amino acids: CASSLLPVAYEQYF.

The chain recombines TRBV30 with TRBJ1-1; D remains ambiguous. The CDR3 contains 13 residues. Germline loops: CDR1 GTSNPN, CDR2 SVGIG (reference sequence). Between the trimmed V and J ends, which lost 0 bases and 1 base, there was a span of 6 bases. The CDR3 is CAWSVLGNTEAFF. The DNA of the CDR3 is TGTGCCTGGAGTGTACTGGGGAACACTGAAGCTTTCTTT.

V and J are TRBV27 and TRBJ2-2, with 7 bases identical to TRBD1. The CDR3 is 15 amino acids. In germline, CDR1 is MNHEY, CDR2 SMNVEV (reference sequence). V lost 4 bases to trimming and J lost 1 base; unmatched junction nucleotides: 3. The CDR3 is CASSSRDRNTGELFF. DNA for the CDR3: TGTGCCAGCAGTTCCCGGGACAGGAACACCGGGGAGCTGTTTTTT.

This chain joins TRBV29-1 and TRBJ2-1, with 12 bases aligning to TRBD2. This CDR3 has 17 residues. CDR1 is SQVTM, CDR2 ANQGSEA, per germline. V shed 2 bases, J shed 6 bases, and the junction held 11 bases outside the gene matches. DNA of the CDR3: TGCAGCGTTGAAAGGTTGGCTAGCGGGAGGGCCTTCAATGAGCAGTTCTTC. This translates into CSVERLASGRAFNEQFF.

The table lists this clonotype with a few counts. The CDR3 nucleotides are TGTGCCATCAGGTCTCCGGCGGGCGCCTACAATGAGCAGTTCTTC. Protein product: CAIRSPAGAYNEQFF. V is TRBV10-3 and J is TRBJ2-1, with D possibly being TRBD2 (5 bases). CDR1 ENHRY and CDR2 SYGVKD come from the germline V gene. Between the trimmed V and J ends, which lost 6 bases and 2 bases, there was a span of 14 bases. The CDR3 contains 15 residues.

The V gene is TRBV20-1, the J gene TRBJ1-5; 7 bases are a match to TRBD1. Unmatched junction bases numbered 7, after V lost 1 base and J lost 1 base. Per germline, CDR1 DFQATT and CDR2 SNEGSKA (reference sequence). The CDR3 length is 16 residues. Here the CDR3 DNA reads TGCAGTGCTAGAGCGGCAGGGGGTTTGAGCAATCAGCCCCAGCATTTT. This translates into CSARAAGGLSNQPQHF.

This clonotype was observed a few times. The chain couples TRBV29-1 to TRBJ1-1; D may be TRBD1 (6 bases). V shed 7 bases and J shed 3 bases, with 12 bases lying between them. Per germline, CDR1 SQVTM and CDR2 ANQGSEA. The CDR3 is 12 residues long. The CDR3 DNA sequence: TGCAGCGCCGACAGGCGGGACACTGAAGCTTTCTTT. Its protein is CSADRRDTEAFF.

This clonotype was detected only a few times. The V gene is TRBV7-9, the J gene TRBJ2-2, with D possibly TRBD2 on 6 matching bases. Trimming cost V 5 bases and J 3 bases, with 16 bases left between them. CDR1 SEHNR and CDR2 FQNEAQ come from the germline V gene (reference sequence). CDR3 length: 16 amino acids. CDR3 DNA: TGTGCCAGCAGCCTGACTAGTTGGGGTGACACCGGGGAGCTGTTTTTT. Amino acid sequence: CASSLTSWGDTGELFF.

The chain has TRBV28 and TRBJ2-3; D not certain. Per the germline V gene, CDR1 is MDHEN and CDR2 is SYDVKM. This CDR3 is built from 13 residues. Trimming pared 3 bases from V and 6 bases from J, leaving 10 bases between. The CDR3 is CASSFYLGDTQYF. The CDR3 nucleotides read TGTGCCAGCAGTTTTTACCTTGGGGATACGCAGTATTTT.

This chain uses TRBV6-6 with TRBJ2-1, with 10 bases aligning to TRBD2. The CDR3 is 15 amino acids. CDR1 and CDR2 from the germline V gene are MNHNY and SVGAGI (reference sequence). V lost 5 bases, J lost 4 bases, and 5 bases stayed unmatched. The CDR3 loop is CASSALAGVYNEQFF. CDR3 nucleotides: TGTGCCAGCAGTGCTCTAGCGGGAGTTTACAATGAGCAGTTCTTC.

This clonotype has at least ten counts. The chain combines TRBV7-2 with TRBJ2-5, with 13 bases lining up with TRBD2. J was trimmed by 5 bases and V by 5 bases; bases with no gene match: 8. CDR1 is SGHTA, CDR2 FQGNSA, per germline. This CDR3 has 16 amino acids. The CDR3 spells CASSPALAGGLETQYF. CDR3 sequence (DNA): TGTGCCAGCAGCCCCGCACTAGCGGGGGGGCTGGAGACCCAGTACTTC.

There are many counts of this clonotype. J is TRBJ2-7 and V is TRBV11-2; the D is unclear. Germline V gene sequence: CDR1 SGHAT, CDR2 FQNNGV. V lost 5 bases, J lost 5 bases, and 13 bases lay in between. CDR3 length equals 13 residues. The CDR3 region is CASSRSNGNEQYF. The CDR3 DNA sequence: TGTGCCAGCAGCCGCAGTAACGGCAACGAGCAGTACTTC.

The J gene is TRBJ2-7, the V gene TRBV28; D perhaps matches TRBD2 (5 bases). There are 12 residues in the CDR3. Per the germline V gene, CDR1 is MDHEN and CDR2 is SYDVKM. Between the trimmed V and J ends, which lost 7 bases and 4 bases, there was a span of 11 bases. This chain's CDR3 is CASTLRGYEQYF. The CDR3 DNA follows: TGTGCCAGCACCCTTCGGGGTTACGAGCAGTACTTC.

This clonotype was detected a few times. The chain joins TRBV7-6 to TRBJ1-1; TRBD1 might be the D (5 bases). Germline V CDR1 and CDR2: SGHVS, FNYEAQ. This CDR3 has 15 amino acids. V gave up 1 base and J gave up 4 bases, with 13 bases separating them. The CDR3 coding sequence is TGTGCCAGCAGCTTAGATCCAGGGAAGGGCACTGAAGCTTTCTTT. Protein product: CASSLDPGKGTEAFF.

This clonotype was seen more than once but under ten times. DNA for the CDR3: TGTGCCAGCAGCCACGACGAAGACCTGGAGCAGTTCTTC. Protein sequence: CASSHDEDLEQFF. This sequence joins TRBV14 and TRBJ2-1; D is unresolved. V lost 3 bases to trimming and J lost 10 bases, with 13 bases between them. From germline, CDR1 is SGHDN and CDR2 FVKESK. The CDR3 contains 13 residues.

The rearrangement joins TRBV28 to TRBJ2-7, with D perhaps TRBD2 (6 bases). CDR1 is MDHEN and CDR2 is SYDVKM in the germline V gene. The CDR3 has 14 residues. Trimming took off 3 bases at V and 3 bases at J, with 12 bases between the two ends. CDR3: CASSLGGTYYEQYF. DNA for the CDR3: TGTGCCAGCAGTTTGGGGGGAACCTACTACGAGCAGTACTTC. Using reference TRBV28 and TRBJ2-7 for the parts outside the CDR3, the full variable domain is DVKVTQSSRYLVKRTGEKVFLECVQDMDHENMFWYRQDPGLGLRLIYFSYDVKMKEKGDIPEGYSVSREKKERFSLILESASTNQTSMYLCASSLGGTYYEQYFGPGTRLTVT.

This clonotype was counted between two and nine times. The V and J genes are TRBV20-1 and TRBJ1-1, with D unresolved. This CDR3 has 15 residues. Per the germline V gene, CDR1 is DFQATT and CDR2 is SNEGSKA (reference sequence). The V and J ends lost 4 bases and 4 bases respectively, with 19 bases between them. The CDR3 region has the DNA TGCAGTGCTATCGATTCGGGCTTTTTGGGCACTGAAGCTTTCTTT. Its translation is CSAIDSGFLGTEAFF.

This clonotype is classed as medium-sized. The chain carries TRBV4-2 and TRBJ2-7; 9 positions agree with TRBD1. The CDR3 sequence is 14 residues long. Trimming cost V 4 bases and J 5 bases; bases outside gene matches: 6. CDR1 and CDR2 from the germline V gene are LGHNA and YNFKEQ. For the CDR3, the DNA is TGTGCCAGCAGCCCTACAGGGGGCAGGGACGAGCAGTACTTC. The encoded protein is CASSPTGGRDEQYF.